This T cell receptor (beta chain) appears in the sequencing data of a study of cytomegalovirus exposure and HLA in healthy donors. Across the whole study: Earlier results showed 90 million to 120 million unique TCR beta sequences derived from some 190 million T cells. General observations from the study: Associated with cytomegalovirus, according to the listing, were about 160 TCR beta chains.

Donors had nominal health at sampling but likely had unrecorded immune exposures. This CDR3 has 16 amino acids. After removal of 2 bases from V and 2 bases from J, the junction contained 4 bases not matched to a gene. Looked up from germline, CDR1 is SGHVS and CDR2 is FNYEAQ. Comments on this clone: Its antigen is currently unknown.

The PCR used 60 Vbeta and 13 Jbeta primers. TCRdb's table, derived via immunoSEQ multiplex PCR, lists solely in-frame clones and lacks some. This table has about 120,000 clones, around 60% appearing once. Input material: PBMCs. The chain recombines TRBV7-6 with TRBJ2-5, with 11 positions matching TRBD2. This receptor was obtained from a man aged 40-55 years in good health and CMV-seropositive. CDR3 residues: CASSLTGTSGQETQYF. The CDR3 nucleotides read TGTGCCAGCAGCTTAACCGGGACTAGCGGACAAGAGACCCAGTACTTC.